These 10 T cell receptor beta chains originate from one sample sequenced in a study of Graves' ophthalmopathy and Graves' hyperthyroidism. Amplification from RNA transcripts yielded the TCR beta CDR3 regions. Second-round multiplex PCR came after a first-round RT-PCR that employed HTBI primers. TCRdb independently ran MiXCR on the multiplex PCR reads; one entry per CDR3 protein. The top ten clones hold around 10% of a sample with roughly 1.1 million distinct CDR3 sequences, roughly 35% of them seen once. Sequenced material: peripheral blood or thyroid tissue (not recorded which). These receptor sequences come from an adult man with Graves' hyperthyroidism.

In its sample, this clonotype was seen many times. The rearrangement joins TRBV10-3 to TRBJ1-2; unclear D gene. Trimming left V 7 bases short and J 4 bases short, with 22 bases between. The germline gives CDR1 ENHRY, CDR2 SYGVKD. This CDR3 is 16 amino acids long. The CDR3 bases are TGTGCCATCACCCCCTCTGGCACCCGATACCCCTATGGCTACACCTTC. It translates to CAITPSGTRYPYGYTF.

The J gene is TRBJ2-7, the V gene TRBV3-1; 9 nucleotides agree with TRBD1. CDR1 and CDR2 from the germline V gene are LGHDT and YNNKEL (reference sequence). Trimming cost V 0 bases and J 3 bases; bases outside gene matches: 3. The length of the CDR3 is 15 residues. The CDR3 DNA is TGTGCCAGCAGCCAAGATTTGACAGGGGGCTACGAGCAGTACTTC. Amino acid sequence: CASSQDLTGGYEQYF.

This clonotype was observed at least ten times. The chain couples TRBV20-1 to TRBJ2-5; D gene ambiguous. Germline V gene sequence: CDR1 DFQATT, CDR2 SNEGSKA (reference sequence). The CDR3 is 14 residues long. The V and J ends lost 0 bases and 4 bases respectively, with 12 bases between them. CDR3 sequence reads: CSARDRKRLETQYF. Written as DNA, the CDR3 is TGCAGTGCTAGAGATCGAAAGAGACTAGAGACCCAGTACTTC.

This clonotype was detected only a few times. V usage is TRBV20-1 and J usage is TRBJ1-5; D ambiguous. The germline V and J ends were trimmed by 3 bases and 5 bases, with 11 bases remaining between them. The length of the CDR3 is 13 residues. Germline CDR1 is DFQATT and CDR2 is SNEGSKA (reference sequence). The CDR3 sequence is CSARSSPDQPQHF. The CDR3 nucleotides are TGCAGTGCTAGGTCATCTCCAGATCAGCCCCAGCATTTT.

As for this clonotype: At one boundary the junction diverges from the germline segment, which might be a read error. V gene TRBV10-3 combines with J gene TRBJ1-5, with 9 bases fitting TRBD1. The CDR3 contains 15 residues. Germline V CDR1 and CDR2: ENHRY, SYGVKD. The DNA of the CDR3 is TGTGCCAGCAGTGACTCGGGACAGGGTTTACTGACCCAGCATTTT. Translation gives CASSDSGQGLLTQHF.

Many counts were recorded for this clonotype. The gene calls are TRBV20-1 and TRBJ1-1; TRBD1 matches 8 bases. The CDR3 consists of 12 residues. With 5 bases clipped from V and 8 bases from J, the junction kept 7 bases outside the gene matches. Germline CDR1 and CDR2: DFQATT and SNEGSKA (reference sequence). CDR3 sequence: CSAGRTGFEAFF. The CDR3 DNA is TGCAGTGCTGGTCGGACAGGGTTCGAAGCTTTCTTT.

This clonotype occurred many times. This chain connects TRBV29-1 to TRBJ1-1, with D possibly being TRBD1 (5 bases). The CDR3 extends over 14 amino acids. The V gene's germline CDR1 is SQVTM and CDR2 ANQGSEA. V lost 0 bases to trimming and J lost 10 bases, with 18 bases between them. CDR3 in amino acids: CSVEDGGASAGAFF. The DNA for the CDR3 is TGCAGCGTTGAAGATGGTGGGGCTTCGGCAGGAGCTTTCTTT.

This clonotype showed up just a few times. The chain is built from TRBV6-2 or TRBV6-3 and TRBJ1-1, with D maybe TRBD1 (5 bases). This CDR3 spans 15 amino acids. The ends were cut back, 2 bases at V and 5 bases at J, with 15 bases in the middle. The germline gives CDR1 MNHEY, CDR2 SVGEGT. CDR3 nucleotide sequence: TGTGCCAGCAGTTACGGTAGTCTACGGGGGACTGAAGCTTTCTTT. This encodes CASSYGSLRGTEAFF.

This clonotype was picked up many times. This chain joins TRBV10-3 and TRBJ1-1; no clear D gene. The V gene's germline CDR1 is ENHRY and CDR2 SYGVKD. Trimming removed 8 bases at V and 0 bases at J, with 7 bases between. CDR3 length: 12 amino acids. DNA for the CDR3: TGTGCCATCGGACGGATGAACACTGAAGCTTTCTTT. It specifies CAIGRMNTEAFF.

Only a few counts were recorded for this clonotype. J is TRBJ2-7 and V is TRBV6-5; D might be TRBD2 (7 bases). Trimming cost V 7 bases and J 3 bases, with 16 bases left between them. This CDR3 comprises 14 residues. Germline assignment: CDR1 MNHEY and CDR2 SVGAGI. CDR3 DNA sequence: TGTGCCAGCATGAGGGGGGGGGGCCACTACGAGCAGTACTTC. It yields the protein CASMRGGGHYEQYF.